Following are 31 T cell receptor beta chains from one sample sequenced in a study of tumor-infiltrating lymphocytes in glioblastoma multiforme. Multiple V-beta primers and a C-beta primer amplified TCRB from RNA. TCRdb reanalysed the multiplex PCR reads using MiXCR and keeps one entry per CDR3 protein. The data hold about 10,000 distinct CDR3 sequences, with over 60% observed a single time. Sequences were obtained from brain tumor tissue. All receptors derive from a male donor with glioblastoma.

The V and J genes are TRBV4-2 and TRBJ1-1; D gene ambiguous. The length of the CDR3 is 13 residues. The V gene lost 2 bases and the J gene lost 4 bases, with 8 bases spanning the gap. Per the germline V gene, CDR1 is LGHNA and CDR2 is YNFKEQ. CDR3 amino acids: CASSQQLGTEAFF. In nucleotides, the CDR3 is TGTGCCAGCAGCCAACAACTGGGCACTGAAGCTTTCTTT.

As regards this clonotype: It is likely a read error, because the conserved phenylalanine at the end of the CDR3 is missing. The rearrangement uses TRBV28 and TRBJ2-7; 10 bases line up with TRBD1. V was pared by 7 bases and J by 4 bases, with 10 bases of the junction left unmatched. CDR3 length: 15 residues. Germline V gives CDR1 MDHEN, CDR2 SYDVKM. CDR3 sequence reads: CASTTSGTGEYEQYL. The CDR3 DNA reads as TGTGCCAGCACCACCTCCGGGACAGGGGAGTACGAGCAGTACCTC.

The J gene is TRBJ2-1, the V gene TRBV11-2, with 9 bases matching TRBD2. CDR1 is SGHAT and CDR2 is FQNNGV in the germline V gene. The CDR3 loop spans 15 amino acids. V shed 3 bases, J shed 12 bases, and the junction held 12 bases outside the gene matches. The CDR3 is CASSFPAGGNERQFF. The DNA for the CDR3 is TGTGCCAGCAGCTTTCCAGCGGGAGGAAATGAGCGGCAGTTCTTC.

Regarding this clonotype: An end of the junction does not agree with germline; a read error may underlie this. Here the CDR3 reads CASSYIRPAPYAKNTQYF. The DNA of the CDR3 is TGTGCCAGCAGTTACATAAGACCTGCTCCGTACGCCAAAAACACTCAGTACTTC. This chain links TRBV27 with TRBJ2-4; D gene unclear. Germline values: CDR1 MNHEY, CDR2 SMNVEV (reference sequence). This CDR3 has 18 amino acids.

V is TRBV20-1 and J is TRBJ2-7, with 9 bases aligning to TRBD1. Germline V gene data show CDR1 as DFQATT and CDR2 as SNEGSKA (reference sequence). There are 14 residues in the CDR3. J was trimmed by 2 bases and V by 5 bases; bases with no gene match: 7. CDR3: CSAATGGHPYEQYF. The DNA of the CDR3 is TGCAGTGCTGCCACAGGGGGCCATCCCTACGAGCAGTACTTC.

With regard to this clonotype: Being one base from a much bigger clone, this may be a read error. The J gene is TRBJ1-2, the V gene TRBV7-3, with D perhaps TRBD1 (6 bases). Germline V lookup: CDR1 SGHTA, CDR2 FQGTGA. The CDR3 contains 12 residues. CDR3: CASNLQGEGYTF. DNA of the CDR3: TGTGCCAGCAACTTACAGGGCGAGGGCTACACCTTC.

Points on this clonotype: The conserved closing phenylalanine or tryptophan is absent in this CDR3, likely reflecting a read error. The V and J genes are TRBV29-1 and TRBJ1-3; D ambiguous. The ends were cut back, 7 bases at V and 2 bases at J, with 12 bases in the middle. Germline V lookup: CDR1 SQVTM, CDR2 ANQGSEA. The CDR3 is 13 residues long. For the CDR3, the DNA is TGCAGCGCCCGGGTCGACCCTGGAAACACCATATATTTG. Its translation is CSARVDPGNTIYL.

The rearrangement joins TRBV6-2 or TRBV6-3 to TRBJ2-3; 9 bases fit TRBD2. CDR1 and CDR2 (germline): MNHEY, SVGEGT. There are 15 residues in the CDR3. V lost 5 bases and J lost 4; bases outside the gene matches: 7. CDR3 DNA: TGTGCCAGCAGTCGTAGCGGGAGCGGCCCAGATACGCAGTATTTT. Its protein is CASSRSGSGPDTQYF.

V and J are TRBV10-3 and TRBJ2-7; maybe TRBD1 (6 bases). The CDR3 is 15 amino acids. The V end lost 1 base, the J end lost 5 bases, and 15 bases lay between the germline ends. Germline CDR1 ENHRY, CDR2 SYGVKD. The CDR3 spells CAISELQGEGNEQYF. The CDR3 nucleotides read TGTGCCATCAGTGAGTTACAGGGAGAGGGAAACGAGCAGTACTTC.

The chain recombines TRBV7-9 with TRBJ2-3; no definite D call. V gave up 6 bases and J gave up 2 bases, with 21 bases separating them. This CDR3 is 17 amino acids long. CDR1 is SEHNR and CDR2 is FQNEAQ in the germline V gene (reference sequence). The CDR3 DNA reads TGTGCCAGCAGGATCACCTCCGGTCTTAATTCCACAGATACGCAGTATTTT. Its translation is CASRITSGLNSTDTQYF.

The chain combines TRBV12-3 or TRBV12-4 with TRBJ1-5; unclear D gene. Trimming left V 6 bases short and J 5 bases short, with 11 bases between. The CDR3 length is 13 residues. Written as DNA, the CDR3 is TGTGCCAGCAGCCTCGACAATTATCAGCCCCAGCATTTT. Its translation: CASSLDNYQPQHF.

In the case of this clonotype: The junction departs from germline at one end; a sequencing error may be responsible. The chain's CDR3 is CASSDARVTKNIQHF. In DNA form, the CDR3 reads TGCGCCAGCAGCGACGCGCGTGTAACCAAAAACATTCAGCACTTC. V and J are TRBV5-1 and TRBJ2-4; no clear D gene. Germline V gene data show CDR1 as SGHRS and CDR2 as YFSETQ. CDR3 size: 15 residues.

This clonotype is large (0.1 to 1%) within its sample. The rearrangement uses TRBV10-3 and TRBJ2-5; TRBD1 or TRBD2 may be the D gene (5 bases each). V dropped 3 bases and J dropped 5 bases, with 16 bases sitting between them. CDR1 and CDR2 from the germline V gene are ENHRY and SYGVKD. This CDR3 comprises 15 residues. The DNA for the CDR3 is TGTGCCATCAGTGAAGTCAGGGACCTGAGGGAGACCCAGTACTTC. It yields the protein CAISEVRDLRETQYF.

This clonotype occurred once. The J gene is TRBJ2-5, the V gene TRBV29-1; TRBD2 is a possible D gene (7 bases). V lost 7 bases to trimming and J lost 2 bases, with 17 bases between them. CDR3 length: 14 residues. Germline CDR1 and CDR2: SQVTM and ANQGSEA. CDR3 protein: CSAGGAAPQETQYF. Here the CDR3 DNA reads TGCAGCGCTGGGGGGGCGGCCCCGCAAGAGACCCAGTACTTC.

Within the sample, this clonotype is medium-sized. The rearrangement links TRBV29-1 to TRBJ1-1; no clear D gene. From germline, CDR1 is SQVTM and CDR2 ANQGSEA. V was cut by 5 bases and J by 1 base, with 11 bases left in between. The CDR3 extends over 13 amino acids. CDR3 sequence: CSVKNYENTEAFF. The CDR3, as DNA: TGCAGCGTTAAAAATTACGAGAACACTGAAGCTTTCTTT.

Worth noting for this clonotype: One junction end does not reproduce the germline sequence, and a read error may be involved. The chain combines TRBV29-1 with TRBJ2-3; D remains unclear. CDR3 size: 11 residues. Germline V gene lookup returns CDR1 SQVTM and CDR2 ANQGSEA. The CDR3 DNA reads TGCAGCGTTGGGAGCACAGATACGCAGTTTTTT. This sequence encodes CSVGSTDTQFF.

In the case of this clonotype: A read error may account for a junction end that differs from germline. The chain carries TRBV6-4 and TRBJ2-3; 9 nucleotides line up with TRBD1. CDR1 and CDR2 from the germline V gene are MRHNA and SNTAGT. The CDR3 is 18 residues long. The CDR3: CANSELPDRGGIPDTQYF. In DNA, the CDR3 is TGTGCCAACAGTGAACTTCCGGACAGGGGAGGAATCCCAGATACCCAGTATTTT.

By proportion, this clonotype is medium-sized. The V and J genes are TRBV13 and TRBJ2-1, with 10 bases aligning to TRBD2. Looked up from germline, CDR1 is PRHDT and CDR2 is FYEKMQ (reference sequence). V was pared by 6 bases and J by 3 bases, with 11 bases of the junction left unmatched. The CDR3 runs to 17 residues. The CDR3 region is CASSSKLAGIDYNEQFF. In DNA form, the CDR3 reads TGTGCCAGCAGTTCAAAACTAGCGGGGATAGACTACAATGAGCAGTTCTTC. Full variable domain (rest looked up from reference TRBV13 and TRBJ2-1): AAGVIQSPRHLIKEKRETATLKCYPIPRHDTVYWYQQGPGQDPQFLISFYEKMQSDKGSIPDRFSAQQFSDYHSELNMSSLELGDSALYFCASSSKLAGIDYNEQFFGPGTRLTVL.

By sample fraction, this clonotype is large. The chain links TRBV20-1 to TRBJ2-7, with 10 bases lining up with TRBD1. Losses at the gene ends were 5 bases for V and 0 bases for J; bases not matched to a gene: 7. Germline-derived CDR1 and CDR2 are DFQATT and SNEGSKA (reference sequence). The CDR3 sequence is 15 residues long. Written as DNA, the CDR3 is TGCAGTGCTTCGGGACAGGGGTCCATCTCCTACGAGCAGTACTTC. Encoded protein: CSASGQGSISYEQYF.

This rearrangement joins TRBV6-6 to TRBJ2-3, with 8 bases lining up with TRBD1. The J segment lost 2 bases and the V segment lost 2 bases, leaving 3 bases of the junction unmatched. The CDR3 length is 15 residues. CDR1 and CDR2 from the germline V gene are MNHNY and SVGAGI (reference sequence). CDR3 amino acids: CASSYLQGATDTQYF. DNA for the CDR3: TGTGCCAGCAGTTACCTTCAGGGGGCCACAGATACGCAGTATTTT.

Comment on this clonotype: A read error may be the cause here, since a much bigger clone is one base away. The V call is TRBV2, the J call TRBJ2-4; D gene unclear. The V end lost 6 bases, the J end lost 7 bases, and 10 bases lay between the germline ends. Germline V lookup: CDR1 SNHLY, CDR2 FYNNEI. The CDR3 consists of 12 residues. CDR3 sequence (DNA): TGTGCCAGCAGGGGGAACGGGAACATTCAGTACTTC. Encoded protein: CASRGNGNIQYF.

This clonotype is labeled medium-sized. The chain couples TRBV29-1 to TRBJ2-7; no reliable D call. Trimming pared 1 base from V and 4 bases from J, leaving 8 bases between. Germline V gene lookup returns CDR1 SQVTM and CDR2 ANQGSEA. The CDR3 consists of 12 residues. This CDR3 is CSVEGNRYEQYF. The CDR3 coding sequence is TGCAGCGTTGAAGGGAACCGATACGAGCAGTACTTC.

The chain is built from TRBV10-3 and TRBJ1-1; no definite D call. The CDR3 totals 14 residues. V shed 4 bases and J shed 4 bases, with 13 bases lying between them. Germline CDR1 ENHRY, CDR2 SYGVKD. The CDR3 loop is CAISVEVSGTEAFF. The DNA for the CDR3 is TGTGCCATCAGTGTTGAAGTGAGTGGCACTGAAGCTTTCTTT.

Ten or more counts support this clonotype. A much bigger clone sits one base away, suggesting this may be a read error. The rearrangement links TRBV20-1 to TRBJ2-7, with D unclear. The V end lost 6 bases, the J end lost 2 bases, and 20 bases lay between the germline ends. The CDR3 has 15 amino acids. Germline CDR1 DFQATT, CDR2 SNEGSKA (reference sequence). The CDR3 DNA reads TGCAGTGCCCACTACCTGGGCCGTCCTACCTACGAGCAGTACTTC. Translation: CSAHYLGRPTYEQYF.

The CDR3 loop reads CASCLGLWFNQPQHF. CDR3 nucleotide sequence: TGTGCCAGCTGCCTAGGGTTGTGGTTCAATCAGCCCCAGCATTTT. The chain carries TRBV7-8 and TRBJ1-5; D call uncertain. Germline loops: CDR1 SGHVS, CDR2 FQNEAQ. CDR3 size: 15 residues. V was clipped by 8 bases and J by 3 bases, with 17 bases between them.

Details on this clonotype: Compared with germline, one end of the junction differs, possibly owing to a read error. The chain joins TRBV11-2 to TRBJ2-1; TRBD1 agrees at 7 bases. The CDR3 sequence is 17 residues long. Germline assignment: CDR1 SGHAT and CDR2 FQNNGV. In nucleotides, the CDR3 is TGTGCCCGCAGCTTAGCAGTAAGGGGGCCCTCGCTCAATGAGCAGTTCTTC. Protein: CARSLAVRGPSLNEQFF.

A remark on this clonotype: An end of the junction does not agree with germline; a read error may underlie this. The genes are TRBV6-5 and TRBJ2-1; D call uncertain. Germline V lookup: CDR1 MNHEY, CDR2 SVGAGI. This CDR3 has 13 residues. The CDR3 loop is CASNSYADNKQFF. DNA for the CDR3: TGTGCCAGCAATTCCTACGCAGACAATAAGCAGTTCTTC.

The rearrangement uses TRBV29-1 and TRBJ1-1, with a weak D call TRBD1 (5 bases). The V and J ends lost 3 bases and 0 bases respectively, with 8 bases between them. The CDR3 length is 13 residues. Germline V gene data show CDR1 as SQVTM and CDR2 as ANQGSEA. The CDR3 DNA is TGCAGCGTTGATGGGGGGGTGAACACTGAAGCTTTCTTT. Protein sequence: CSVDGGVNTEAFF.

With regard to this clonotype: No conserved phenylalanine or tryptophan is present at the end of the CDR3, so a read error is the likely explanation. This chain uses TRBV11-2 with TRBJ2-1; 7 bases map to TRBD1. The CDR3 length is 17 residues. Germline V gives CDR1 SGHAT, CDR2 FQNNGV. Trimming took 1 base from V and 6 from J; bases not matched to a gene: 12. In nucleotides, the CDR3 is TGTGCCAGCAGCTTAGCAGTAAGGGGGCCCTCACGCAATGAGCAGTTCGTC. Translated: CASSLAVRGPSRNEQFV.

Of note for this clonotype: A much larger clone is a single base away; this may be a read error. V is TRBV5-1 and J is TRBJ2-7; TRBD1 matches 7 bases. The germline CDR1 and CDR2 sequences are SGHRS and YFSETQ. V was pared by 2 bases and J by 6 bases, with 14 bases of the junction left unmatched. This CDR3 spans 16 amino acids. The CDR3 bases are TGCGCCAGCAGCTTCGGGGTCAGAGGGGGCTTGGGCGAGCAGTACTTC. Translation: CASSFGVRGGLGEQYF.

A remark on this clonotype: This CDR3 fails to terminate in the conserved phenylalanine or tryptophan, so it likely reflects a read error. The V call is TRBV4-1, the J call TRBJ2-3; 7 bases agree with TRBD2. CDR1 is MGHRA and CDR2 is YSYEKL in the germline V gene. The CDR3 totals 15 residues. CDR3 loop: CASSRGLQSTDTQYS. DNA of the CDR3: TGCGCGAGCAGCCGGGGACTACAGAGCACAGATACGCAGTATTCT.